The 8 T cell receptor beta chains given below trace back to one sample, sequenced in a study of CD8 T cells in ankylosing spondylitis. TCRdb processed the 5' RACE reads anew with MiXCR; each CDR3 protein has one entry. Among about 300,000 distinct CDR3 sequences listed, 20% to 25% were seen once. The sample was blood, either unsorted or a sorted T cell fraction (not recorded which). The origin of the receptors is a female donor with ankylosing spondylitis or in good health (not recorded which).

This clonotype was seen more than once but under ten times. This chain uses TRBV20-1 with TRBJ2-1; no definite D call. The germline gives CDR1 DFQATT, CDR2 SNEGSKA (reference sequence). CDR3 length equals 14 residues. With 6 bases removed from V and 0 bases from J, the gap between germline ends came to 12 bases. CDR3 protein: CSACKGNSYNEQFF. CDR3 DNA sequence: TGCAGTGCCTGTAAGGGCAACTCCTACAATGAGCAGTTCTTC.

The gene calls are TRBV14 and TRBJ2-1; weak D call: TRBD1 (5 bases). V lost 0 bases to trimming and J lost 3 bases, with 15 bases between them. Germline CDR1 SGHDN, CDR2 FVKESK. The CDR3 has 17 amino acids. The CDR3 loop reads CASSQDRGRVVYNEQFF. In nucleotides, the CDR3 is TGTGCCAGCAGCCAAGATAGGGGCAGGGTTGTCTACAATGAGCAGTTCTTC. Drawing the rest from reference TRBV14 and TRBJ2-1, the complete variable domain is EAGVTQFPSHSVIEKGQTVTLRCDPISGHDNLYWYRRVMGKEIKFLLHFVKESKQDESGMPNNRFLAERTGGTYSTLKVQPAELEDSGVYFCASSQDRGRVVYNEQFFGPGTRLTVL.

This sequence joins TRBV7-9 and TRBJ2-1, with D perhaps matching TRBD1 or TRBD2 (5 bases each). V was trimmed by 4 bases and J by 8 bases, leaving 18 bases between them. Germline V gene sequence: CDR1 SEHNR, CDR2 FQNEAQ (reference sequence). This CDR3 has 15 amino acids. The CDR3 loop reads CASSSTGTSMDEQFF. DNA of the CDR3: TGTGCCAGCAGCTCGACCGGGACCTCGATGGATGAGCAGTTCTTC.

This chain connects TRBV20-1 to TRBJ2-1, with 9 positions matching TRBD2. The CDR3 is 15 residues long. V lost 0 bases to trimming and J lost 5 bases; unmatched junction nucleotides: 5. Germline V CDR1 and CDR2: DFQATT, SNEGSKA (reference sequence). The chain's CDR3 is CSARDGSGSHNEQFF. The CDR3 DNA reads TGCAGTGCTAGAGATGGTAGCGGGAGTCACAATGAGCAGTTCTTC.

This chain connects TRBV20-1 to TRBJ1-1, with D uncertain. The length of the CDR3 is 15 residues. V was pared by 2 bases and J by 0 bases, with 13 bases between. Germline V gives CDR1 DFQATT, CDR2 SNEGSKA (reference sequence). In DNA, the CDR3 is TGCAGTGCTAGAAGGGTCTTCCTTATGAACACTGAAGCTTTCTTT. Amino acid sequence: CSARRVFLMNTEAFF.

This clonotype was observed a handful of times. The chain recombines TRBV29-1 with TRBJ2-2, with D perhaps matching TRBD2 (6 bases). Germline assignment: CDR1 SQVTM and CDR2 ANQGSEA. The V and J ends lost 7 bases and 7 bases respectively, with 16 bases between them. The CDR3 consists of 13 residues. The CDR3 loop is CSGIRDSGGELFF. The CDR3, as DNA: TGCAGCGGTATTCGGGACTCCGGCGGGGAGCTGTTTTTT.

This clonotype has only a few counts. The chain employs TRBV20-1 and TRBJ1-6; no clear D. With 3 bases removed from V and 8 bases from J, the gap between germline ends came to 11 bases. Germline CDR1 is DFQATT and CDR2 is SNEGSKA (reference sequence). The CDR3 is 13 residues long. The CDR3 protein is CSASVGSDSPLHF. The CDR3 bases are TGCAGTGCTAGCGTCGGATCGGATTCACCCCTCCACTTT.

This clonotype was seen a few times. This chain links TRBV20-1 with TRBJ2-7, with D possibly being TRBD2 (6 bases). Germline CDR1 DFQATT, CDR2 SNEGSKA (reference sequence). Between the trimmed V and J ends, which lost 6 bases and 4 bases, there was a span of 16 bases. CDR3 length: 13 amino acids. The CDR3 is CSAFGGKQYEQYF. CDR3 sequence (DNA): TGCAGTGCGTTCGGCGGGAAGCAGTACGAGCAGTACTTC.